Sequencing of this T cell receptor (beta chain) was carried out in a study of cytomegalovirus exposure and HLA in healthy donors. General study results and limits: Reports indicated that the classifier achieved high specificity and sensitivity in diagnosing cytomegalovirus status. TCR beta V- and J-gene trimming, according to a later analysis, was linked to a missense DCLRE1C variant.

Details on this clone: The antigen is not known.

A multiplex PCR was run with 60 Vbeta primers and 13 Jbeta primers. Measured with immunoSEQ multiplex PCR; TCRdb has only the in-frame clones, and not every one. The sample includes 180,000 or so clones, roughly 73% seen only once; the top ten take about 7.7%. Material for sequencing was PBMCs. This sequence originates from a woman in her forties in good health and CMV-seropositive.

CDR3 nucleotides: TGTGCCAGCAGCCAAGGGAGGGATAATGAAAAACTGTTTTTT. Translating gives CASSQGRDNEKLFF. The V call is TRBV4-2, the J call TRBJ1-4, with D uncertain. The CDR3 totals 14 residues. Trimming shortened V by 1 base and J by 4 bases, and 7 bases separated the two germline ends. Germline V gene lookup returns CDR1 LGHNA and CDR2 YNFKEQ.